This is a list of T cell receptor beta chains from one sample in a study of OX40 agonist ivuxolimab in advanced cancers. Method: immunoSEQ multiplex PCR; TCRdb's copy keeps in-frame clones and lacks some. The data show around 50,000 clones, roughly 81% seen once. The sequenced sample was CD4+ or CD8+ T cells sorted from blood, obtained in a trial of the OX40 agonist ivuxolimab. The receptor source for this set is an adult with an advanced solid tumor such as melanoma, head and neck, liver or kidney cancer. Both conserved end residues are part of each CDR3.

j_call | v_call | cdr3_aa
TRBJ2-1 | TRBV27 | CASSLSIVGQGAGEQFF
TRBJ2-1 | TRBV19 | CASSIEGGRAGNEQFF
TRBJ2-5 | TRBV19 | CASSTHRDQETQYF
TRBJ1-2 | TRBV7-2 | CASSLNQGFNYGYTF
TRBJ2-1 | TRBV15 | CATSRDQGGFNEQFF
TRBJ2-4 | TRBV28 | CASSTGENIQYF
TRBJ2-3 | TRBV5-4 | CASSFNLFGLATDTQYF
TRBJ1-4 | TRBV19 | CASSIDPTRNEKLFF
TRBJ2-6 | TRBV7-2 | CASSRLTGSGANVLTF
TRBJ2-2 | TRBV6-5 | CASSPGADTGELFF
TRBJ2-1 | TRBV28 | CASSRRTGGNEQFF
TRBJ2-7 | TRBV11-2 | CASSYRDRGQYF
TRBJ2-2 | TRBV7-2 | CASSLRTGRGTGELFF
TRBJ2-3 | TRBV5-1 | CASSLKILTSGRARGTDTQYF
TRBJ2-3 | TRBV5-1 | CASSRGLAGVVISTDTQYF
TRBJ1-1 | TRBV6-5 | CASSPGWGADTEAFF
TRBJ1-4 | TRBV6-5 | CASSTRGTVEKLFF
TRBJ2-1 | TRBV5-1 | CASRWGTSAYNEQFF
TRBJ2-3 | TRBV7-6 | CASSLAPVRSPDTQYF
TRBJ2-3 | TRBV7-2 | CASSLSSLAGTRNTQYF
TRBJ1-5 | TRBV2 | CASRGRGNQPQHF
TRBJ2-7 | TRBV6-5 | CASSYSRDEQYF
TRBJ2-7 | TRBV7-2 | CASSLVVRTYEQYF
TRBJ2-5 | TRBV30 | CAWKARGTTQYF
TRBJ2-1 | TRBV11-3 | CASKPTGDNYNEQFF
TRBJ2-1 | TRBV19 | CASSIGDQNNEQFF
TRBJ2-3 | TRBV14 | CASSLGLAGNTDTQYF
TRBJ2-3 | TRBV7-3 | CASSLVAGGTDTQYF
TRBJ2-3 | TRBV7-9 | CASSLGLVDTQYF
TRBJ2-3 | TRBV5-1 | CASSYSGTGGARITDTQYF
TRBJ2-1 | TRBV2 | CASSDVLAGGPYSYNEQFF
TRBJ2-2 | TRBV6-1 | CASSEESTGELFF
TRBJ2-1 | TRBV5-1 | CASSLGIGNLYNEQFF
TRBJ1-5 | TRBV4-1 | CASSQAVTGDLEPQHF
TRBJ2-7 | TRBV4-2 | CASSLARSPLRHEQYF
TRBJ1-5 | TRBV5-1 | CASSFLPGQDQPQHF